A few counts support the clone carrying this T cell receptor beta chain. The antigen is unknown. Use of 60 Vbeta and 13 Jbeta primers characterized the PCR. The repertoire was sequenced with immunoSEQ multiplex PCR; TCRdb's copy has only in-frame clones and lacks some. This table holds about 120,000 clones, about three fifths found once. CDR1 is MNHEY, CDR2 SVGAGI, per germline. The CDR3 loop spans 15 amino acids. Losses at the gene ends were 2 bases for V and 4 bases for J; bases not matched to a gene: 7. This entry is derived from a study of cytomegalovirus exposure and HLA in healthy donors. As for the study in general: Findings of an earlier analysis included 90 million to 120 million unique TCR beta sequences from roughly 180 million T cells. Assignment to the Caucasian-associated ancestry cluster applied to approximately 80% of the approximately 420 genotyped donors.

General study results and limits: A missense DCLRE1C variant was associated with V- and J-gene trimming of TCR beta chains in a later analysis, and an independent cohort replicated the association.

The receptor's source is a man in his forties in good health and CMV-seropositive. J is TRBJ2-5 and V is TRBV6-5, with 7 bases fitting TRBD1. Sequenced: PBMCs. CDR3 loop: CASSYPTGVGETQYF. The CDR3 nucleotides read TGTGCCAGCAGTTACCCTACAGGGGTAGGAGAGACCCAGTACTTC.